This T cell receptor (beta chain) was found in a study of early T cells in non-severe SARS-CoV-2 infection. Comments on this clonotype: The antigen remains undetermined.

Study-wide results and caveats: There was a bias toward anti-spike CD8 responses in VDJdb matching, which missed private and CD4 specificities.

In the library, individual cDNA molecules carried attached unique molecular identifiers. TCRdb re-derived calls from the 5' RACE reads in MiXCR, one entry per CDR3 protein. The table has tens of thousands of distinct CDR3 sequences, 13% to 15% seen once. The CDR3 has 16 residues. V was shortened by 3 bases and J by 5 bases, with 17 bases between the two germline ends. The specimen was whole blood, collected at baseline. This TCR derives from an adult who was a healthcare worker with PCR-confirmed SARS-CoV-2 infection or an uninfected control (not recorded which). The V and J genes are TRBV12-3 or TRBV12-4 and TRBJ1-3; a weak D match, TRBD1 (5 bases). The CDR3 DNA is TGTGCCAGCAGTTTCCCTCGGAGGGACCCGCGAAACACCATATATTTT. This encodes CASSFPRRDPRNTIYF.